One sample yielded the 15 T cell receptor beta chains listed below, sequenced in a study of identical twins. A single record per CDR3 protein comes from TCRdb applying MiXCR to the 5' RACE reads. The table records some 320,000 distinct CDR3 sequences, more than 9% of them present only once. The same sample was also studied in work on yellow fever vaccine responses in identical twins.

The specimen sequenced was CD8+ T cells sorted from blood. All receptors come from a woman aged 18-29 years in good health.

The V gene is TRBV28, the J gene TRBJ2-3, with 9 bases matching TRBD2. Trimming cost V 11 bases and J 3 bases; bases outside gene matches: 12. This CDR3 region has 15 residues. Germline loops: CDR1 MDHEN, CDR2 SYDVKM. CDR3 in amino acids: CASRRAGGVTDTQYF. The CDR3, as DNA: TGTGCCTCTAGGAGGGCGGGGGGGGTGACAGATACGCAGTATTTT.

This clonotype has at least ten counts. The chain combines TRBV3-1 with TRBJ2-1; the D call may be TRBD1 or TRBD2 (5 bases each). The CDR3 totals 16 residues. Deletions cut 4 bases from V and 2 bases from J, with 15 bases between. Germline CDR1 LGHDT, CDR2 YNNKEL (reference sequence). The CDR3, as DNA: TGTGCCAGCAGCCCCCGGAGAGGGGAGACCTACAATGAGCAGTTCTTC. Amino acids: CASSPRRGETYNEQFF.

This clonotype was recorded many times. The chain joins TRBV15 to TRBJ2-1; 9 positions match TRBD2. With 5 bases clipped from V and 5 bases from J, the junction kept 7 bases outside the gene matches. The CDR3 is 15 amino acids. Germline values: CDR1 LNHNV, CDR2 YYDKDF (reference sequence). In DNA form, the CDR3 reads TGTGCCACCAGCGAGCGTAGCGGGGGCCACAATGAGCAGTTCTTC. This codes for CATSERSGGHNEQFF.

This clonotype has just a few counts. CDR3 amino acids: CASSVGGNNEQFF. The DNA of the CDR3 is TGTGCCAGCAGTGTTGGCGGAAACAATGAGCAGTTCTTC. The genes are TRBV2 and TRBJ2-1; no clear D. The CDR3 has 13 residues. V gave up 4 bases and J gave up 5 bases, with 9 bases separating them. CDR1 SNHLY and CDR2 FYNNEI come from the germline V gene.

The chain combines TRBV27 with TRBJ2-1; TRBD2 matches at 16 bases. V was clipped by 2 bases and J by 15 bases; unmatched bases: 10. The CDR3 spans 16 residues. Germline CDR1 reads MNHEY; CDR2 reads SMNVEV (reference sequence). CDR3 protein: CASSLPDMGTSGRGFF. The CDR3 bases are TGTGCCAGCAGTTTACCCGATATGGGGACTAGCGGGAGGGGGTTCTTC.

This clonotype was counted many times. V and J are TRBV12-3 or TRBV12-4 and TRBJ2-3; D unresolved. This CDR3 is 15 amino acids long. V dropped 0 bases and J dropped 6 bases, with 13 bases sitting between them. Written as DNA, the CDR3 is TGTGCCAGCAGTTTAGCCGGGTATCCTCCGGATACGCAGTATTTT. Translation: CASSLAGYPPDTQYF.

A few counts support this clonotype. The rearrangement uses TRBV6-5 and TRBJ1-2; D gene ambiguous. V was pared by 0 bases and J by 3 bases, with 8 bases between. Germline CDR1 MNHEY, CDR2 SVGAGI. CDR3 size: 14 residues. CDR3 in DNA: TGTGCCAGCAGTTACTCTGAGGTAGACTATGGCTACACCTTC. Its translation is CASSYSEVDYGYTF.

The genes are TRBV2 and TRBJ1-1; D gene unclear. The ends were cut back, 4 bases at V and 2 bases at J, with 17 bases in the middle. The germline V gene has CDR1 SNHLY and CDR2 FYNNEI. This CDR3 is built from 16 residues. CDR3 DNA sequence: TGTGCCAGCAGTGTAATGCGGCAGGAACCAAACACTGAAGCTTTCTTT. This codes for CASSVMRQEPNTEAFF.

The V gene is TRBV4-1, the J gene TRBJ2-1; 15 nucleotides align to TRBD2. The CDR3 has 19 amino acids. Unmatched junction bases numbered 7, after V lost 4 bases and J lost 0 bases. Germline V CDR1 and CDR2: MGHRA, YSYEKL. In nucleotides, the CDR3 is TGCGCCAGCAGCCTCGGACTAGCGGGAGGGCCTTACTCCTACAATGAGCAGTTCTTC. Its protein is CASSLGLAGGPYSYNEQFF.

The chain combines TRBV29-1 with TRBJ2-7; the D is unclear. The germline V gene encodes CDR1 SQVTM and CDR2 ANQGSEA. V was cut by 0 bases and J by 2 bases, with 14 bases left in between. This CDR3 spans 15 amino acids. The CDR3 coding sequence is TGCAGCGTTGAAGATCCCCTAGGCTCCACCTACGAGCAGTACTTC. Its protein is CSVEDPLGSTYEQYF.

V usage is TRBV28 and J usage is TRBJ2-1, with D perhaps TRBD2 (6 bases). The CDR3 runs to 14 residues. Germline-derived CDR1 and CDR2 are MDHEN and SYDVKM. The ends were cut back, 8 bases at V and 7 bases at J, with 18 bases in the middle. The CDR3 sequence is CASGVGREGNEQFF. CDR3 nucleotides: TGTGCCAGCGGAGTCGGGCGGGAAGGTAATGAGCAGTTCTTC.

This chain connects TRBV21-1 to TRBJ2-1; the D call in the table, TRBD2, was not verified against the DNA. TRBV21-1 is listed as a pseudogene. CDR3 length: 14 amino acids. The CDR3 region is CASSNGGRAGEQFF. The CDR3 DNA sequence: TGTGCCAGCAGCAATGGCGGGAGGGCCGGTGAGCAGTTCTTC.

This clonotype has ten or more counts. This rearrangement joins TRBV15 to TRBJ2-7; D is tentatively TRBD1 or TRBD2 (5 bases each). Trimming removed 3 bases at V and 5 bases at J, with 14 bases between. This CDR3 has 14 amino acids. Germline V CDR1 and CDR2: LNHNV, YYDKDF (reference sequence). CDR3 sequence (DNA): TGTGCCACCAGCAGTGAGTGCCGGGGCGACGAGCAGTACGTC. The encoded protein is CATSSECRGDEQYV.

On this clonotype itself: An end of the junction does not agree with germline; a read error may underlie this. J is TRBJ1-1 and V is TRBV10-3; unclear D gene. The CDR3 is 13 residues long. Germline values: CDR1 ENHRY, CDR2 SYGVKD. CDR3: CAISEKMNTEVFF. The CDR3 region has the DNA TGTGCCATCAGTGAAAAAATGAACACTGAAGTTTTCTTT.

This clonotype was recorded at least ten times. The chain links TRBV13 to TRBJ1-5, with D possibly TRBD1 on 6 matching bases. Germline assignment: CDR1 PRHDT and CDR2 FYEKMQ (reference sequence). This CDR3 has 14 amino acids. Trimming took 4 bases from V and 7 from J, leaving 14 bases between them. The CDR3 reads CASSSAGGGQPQHF. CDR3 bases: TGTGCCAGCAGCTCCGCGGGGGGCGGACAGCCCCAGCATTTT.